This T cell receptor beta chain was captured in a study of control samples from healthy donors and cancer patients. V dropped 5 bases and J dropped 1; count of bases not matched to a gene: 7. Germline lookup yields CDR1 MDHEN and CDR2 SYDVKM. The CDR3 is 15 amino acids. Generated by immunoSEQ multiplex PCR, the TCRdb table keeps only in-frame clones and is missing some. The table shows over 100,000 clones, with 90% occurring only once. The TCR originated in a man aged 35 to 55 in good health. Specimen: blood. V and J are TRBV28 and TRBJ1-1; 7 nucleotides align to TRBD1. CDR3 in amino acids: CASSGQAESNTEAFF. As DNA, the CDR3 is TGTGCCAGCAGTGGACAGGCGGAATCGAACACTGAAGCTTTCTTT.